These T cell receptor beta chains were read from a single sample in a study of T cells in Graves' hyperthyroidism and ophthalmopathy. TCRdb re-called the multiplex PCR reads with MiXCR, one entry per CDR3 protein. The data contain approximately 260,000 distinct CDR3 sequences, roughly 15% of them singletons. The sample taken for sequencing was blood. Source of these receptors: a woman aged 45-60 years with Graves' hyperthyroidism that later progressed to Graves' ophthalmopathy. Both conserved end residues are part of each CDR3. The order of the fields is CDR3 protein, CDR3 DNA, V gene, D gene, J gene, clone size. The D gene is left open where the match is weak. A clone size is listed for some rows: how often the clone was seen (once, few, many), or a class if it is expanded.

CASSLQGGPYEQYF,TGTGCCAGCAGTCTACAGGGGGGACCCTACGAGCAGTACTTC,TRBV6-2/TRBV6-3,TRBD1,TRBJ2-7,-
CAWLRTGSNEKLFF,TGTGCCTGGTTACGGACGGGAAGCAATGAAAAACTGTTTTTT,TRBV30,-,TRBJ1-4,many
CATSRATLNSPLHF,TGTGCCACCAGCAGAGCGACTCTTAATTCACCCCTCCACTTT,TRBV15,-,TRBJ1-6,-
CASSPPIRRTGLVGEQYF,TGTGCCAGCTCACCACCGATTCGGCGGACAGGGTTAGTGGGAGAGCAGTACTTC,TRBV18,TRBD1,TRBJ2-7,many
CASSPGGVPETQYF,TGTGCCAGCAGTCCGGGGGGGGTCCCAGAGACCCAGTACTTC,TRBV6-1,TRBD2,TRBJ2-5,-
CASSPRIGGNTEAFF,TGTGCCAGCAGCCCACGAATCGGAGGGAACACTGAAGCTTTCTTT,TRBV5-8,-,TRBJ1-1,many
CASSLRGNQETQYF,TGTGCCAGCAGCCTAAGGGGGAACCAAGAGACCCAGTACTTC,TRBV3-1,-,TRBJ2-5,-
CSASRSVSGNTIYF,TGCAGTGCTAGTAGGTCAGTCTCTGGAAACACCATATATTTT,TRBV20-1,-,TRBJ1-3,-
CATSPLGQGGTDTQYF,TGTGCCACCAGCCCGCTCGGACAGGGCGGGACAGATACGCAGTATTTT,TRBV15,TRBD1,TRBJ2-3,many
CASSPGTSGRIYEQYF,TGCGCCAGCAGCCCCGGGACTAGCGGGAGGATCTACGAGCAGTACTTC,TRBV5-1,TRBD2,TRBJ2-7,many
CASKYADTQYF,TGTGCCAGTAAATACGCGGATACGCAGTATTTT,TRBV19,-,TRBJ2-3,-
CASSQVTKRIATNEKLFF,TGCGCCAGCAGCCAAGTAACTAAGAGGATAGCAACTAATGAAAAACTGTTTTTT,TRBV4-1,-,TRBJ1-4,-
CASSPSTSGRRVYEQYF,TGTGCCAGCTCACCTTCGACTAGCGGGAGGCGAGTTTACGAGCAGTACTTC,TRBV18,TRBD2,TRBJ2-7,many
CASSLTSYAMNTEAFF,TGTGCCAGCAGCCTAACCTCCTACGCCATGAACACTGAAGCTTTCTTT,TRBV27,-,TRBJ1-1,many
CASSFMYNTEAFF,TGTGCCAGCAGCTTCATGTATAACACTGAAGCTTTCTTT,TRBV7-3,-,TRBJ1-1,few
CASSRRHESAKNIQYF,TGCGCCAGCAGCCGCCGACACGAATCAGCCAAAAACATTCAGTACTTC,TRBV4-1,-,TRBJ2-4,few
CASIGTRQETQYF,TGTGCCAGCATAGGGACTAGGCAAGAGACCCAGTACTTC,TRBV6-1,TRBD2,TRBJ2-5,many
CSVDTGQGDTEAFF,TGCAGTGTCGACACGGGACAGGGGGACACTGAAGCTTTCTTT,TRBV20-1,TRBD1,TRBJ1-1,many
CASSPGQGVDEQYF,TGTGCCAGCAGTCCGGGACAGGGGGTCGACGAGCAGTACTTC,TRBV12-3/TRBV12-4,TRBD1,TRBJ2-7,many
CATSGWDSTYGYTF,TGTGCCACCAGTGGTTGGGACAGTACCTATGGCTACACCTTC,TRBV24-1,TRBD1,TRBJ1-2,-
CSARVQGYNEQFF,TGCAGTGCTAGAGTGCAGGGCTACAATGAGCAGTTCTTC,TRBV20-1,-,TRBJ2-1,-
CASSDLVGANEKLFF,TGTGCCAGCTCCGACCTGGTCGGGGCGAATGAAAAACTGTTTTTT,TRBV18,-,TRBJ1-4,many
CASSVAGLGTEAFF,TGTGCCAGCAGCGTAGCAGGGTTGGGCACTGAAGCTTTCTTT,TRBV9,-,TRBJ1-1,-
CASSVGGPGSLFF,TGTGCCAGCAGCGTAGGGGGGCCAGGGTCGCTGTTTTTT,TRBV9,-,TRBJ2-2,-
CASSRTFSYEQYF,TGTGCCAGCAGTCGGACATTTTCCTACGAGCAGTACTTC,TRBV2,-,TRBJ2-7,many
CASSQDRLAVSYEQYF,TGCGCCAGCAGCCAAGATAGACTAGCGGTCTCCTACGAGCAGTACTTC,TRBV4-1,TRBD2,TRBJ2-7,many
CASSQAFIPTWNPTNEQYF,TGCGCCAGCAGCCAAGCCTTTATCCCGACATGGAACCCTACTAACGAGCAGTACTTC,TRBV4-1,-,TRBJ2-7,once
CASTSQGAQETQYF,TGCGCCAGCACTTCCCAGGGGGCACAAGAGACCCAGTACTTC,TRBV5-1,TRBD1,TRBJ2-5,few
CASSFLGLSTHTQYF,TGTGCCAGCAGTTTCCTGGGACTAAGTACTCATACGCAGTATTTT,TRBV12-3/TRBV12-4,TRBD2,TRBJ2-3,many
CASREGGRANTEAFF,TGTGCCAGTAGAGAAGGGGGCAGGGCGAACACTGAAGCTTTCTTT,TRBV19,TRBD1,TRBJ1-1,-
CASSYRFRELFF,TGTGCCAGCAGTTACCGGTTCCGGGAGCTGTTTTTT,TRBV6-2/TRBV6-3,-,TRBJ2-2,few
CASSFPERSYEQYF,TGTGCCAGCAGCTTCCCGGAACGCTCCTACGAGCAGTACTTC,TRBV7-2,-,TRBJ2-7,many
CSALGLTDKEQFF,TGCAGTGCTCTGGGACTGACCGACAAGGAGCAGTTCTTC,TRBV20-1,-,TRBJ2-1,many
CASSLAGTVEAFF,TGCGCCAGCAGCTTGGCCGGGACAGTCGAAGCTTTCTTT,TRBV5-1,TRBD1,TRBJ1-1,-
CASSTYRGGELFF,TGTGCCAGTAGTACGTACAGGGGCGGGGAGCTGTTTTTT,TRBV19,TRBD1,TRBJ2-2,few
CASTLDSTGYNEQFF,TGCGCCAGCACCCTTGATTCGACAGGTTACAATGAGCAGTTCTTC,TRBV5-1,-,TRBJ2-1,many
CASSPPGLAGGDTQYF,TGTGCCAGCAGCCCCCCCGGACTAGCGGGAGGAGATACGCAGTATTTT,TRBV12-3/TRBV12-4,TRBD2,TRBJ2-3,many
CASSYAGTEQPQHF,TGTGCCAGCAGTTACGCCGGGACAGAACAGCCCCAGCATTTT,TRBV6-5,TRBD1,TRBJ1-5,many
CSARDSSSGDNNEQFF,TGCAGTGCTAGGGATTCTAGCTCGGGAGATAATAATGAGCAGTTCTTC,TRBV20-1,-,TRBJ2-1,many
CASRGTAFEYNEQFF,TGTGCCAGCAGGGGGACAGCATTCGAGTACAATGAGCAGTTCTTC,TRBV25-1,TRBD1,TRBJ2-1,many
CASSQGSYNEQFF,TGTGCCAGCAGCCAGGGCTCCTACAATGAGCAGTTCTTC,TRBV27,-,TRBJ2-1,many
CSASGSKSYNEQFF,TGCAGTGCTAGCGGGAGTAAGTCCTACAATGAGCAGTTCTTC,TRBV20-1,-,TRBJ2-1,many
CASTPDRVTQPQHF,TGTGCCAGCACGCCCGACAGGGTAACTCAGCCCCAGCATTTT,TRBV6-1,TRBD1,TRBJ1-5,many
CASRRGRNTNLNTEAFF,TGTGCCAGCAGGCGTGGGCGGAACACCAATCTGAACACTGAAGCTTTCTTT,TRBV27,-,TRBJ1-1,-
CASSEGAAYEQYF,TGCGCCAGCAGTGAGGGGGCCGCCTACGAGCAGTACTTC,TRBV10-1,-,TRBJ2-7,many
CSADGRNTEAFF,TGCAGTGCTGACGGGCGAAACACTGAAGCTTTCTTT,TRBV20-1,-,TRBJ1-1,many
CASSRHSTGVNQPQHF,TGTGCCAGCAGTCGCCATTCGACAGGGGTCAATCAGCCCCAGCATTTT,TRBV5-5,TRBD1,TRBJ1-5,many
CASSLGGQAGTDTQYF,TGTGCCAGCAGCTTAGGGGGACAGGCCGGCACAGATACGCAGTATTTT,TRBV7-9,TRBD1,TRBJ2-3,-
CASSPRQSTDTQYF,TGTGCCAGCAGCCCCCGACAGAGCACAGATACGCAGTATTTT,TRBV7-2,-,TRBJ2-3,many